Here is one TCR beta chain with its context. No antigen is known for it. These data come from a study of STAT3 mutations in large granular lymphocyte leukemia. Some 41,000 productive templates were obtained per sample on average. Method: immunoSEQ multiplex PCR; TCRdb's copy keeps in-frame clones and lacks some. Found here are roughly 5,400 clones, 85% to 95% of them singletons; the top ten hold about 34%. V trimming: 3 bases; J trimming: 0 bases; junction bases outside the gene matches: 5. Germline V gene sequence: CDR1 SEHNR, CDR2 FQNEAQ (reference sequence). The CDR3 contains 15 residues. General study findings and limits: Every T-LGLL patient had at least one immunodominant TCRbeta clonotype.

The chain joins TRBV7-9 to TRBJ2-7, with 7 bases matching TRBD2. Sequenced input: peripheral blood mononuclear cells. The clonotype originates from a man in his 60s with T-cell large granular lymphocyte leukemia. Some clones in this sample may be carry-over from other donors' samples. CDR3 sequence reads: CASSFMGGSSYEQYF. The DNA for the CDR3 is TGTGCCAGCAGCTTTATGGGGGGGAGCTCCTACGAGCAGTACTTC.